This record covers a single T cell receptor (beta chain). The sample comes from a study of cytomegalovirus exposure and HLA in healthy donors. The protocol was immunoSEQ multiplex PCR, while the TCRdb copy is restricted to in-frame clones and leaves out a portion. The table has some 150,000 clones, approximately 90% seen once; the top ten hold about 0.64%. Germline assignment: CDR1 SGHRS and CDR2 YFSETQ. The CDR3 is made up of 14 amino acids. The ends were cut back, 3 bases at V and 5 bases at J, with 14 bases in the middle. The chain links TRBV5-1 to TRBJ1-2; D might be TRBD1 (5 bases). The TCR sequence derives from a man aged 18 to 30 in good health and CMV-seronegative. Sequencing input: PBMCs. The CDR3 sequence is CASSSGTEGYGYTF. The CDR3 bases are TGCGCCAGCAGCTCCGGGACGGAGGGTTATGGCTACACCTTC.